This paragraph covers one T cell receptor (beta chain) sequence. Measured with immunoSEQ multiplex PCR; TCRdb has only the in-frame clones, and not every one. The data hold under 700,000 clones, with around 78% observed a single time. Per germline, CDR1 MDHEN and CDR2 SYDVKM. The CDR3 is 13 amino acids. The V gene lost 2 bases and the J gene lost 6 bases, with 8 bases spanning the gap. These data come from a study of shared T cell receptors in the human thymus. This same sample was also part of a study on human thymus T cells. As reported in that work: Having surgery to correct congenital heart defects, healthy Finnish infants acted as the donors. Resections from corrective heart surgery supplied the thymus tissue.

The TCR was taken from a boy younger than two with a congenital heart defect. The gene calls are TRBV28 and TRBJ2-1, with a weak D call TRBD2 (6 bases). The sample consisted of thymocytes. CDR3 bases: TGTGCCAGCAGTTTAGCGGGATTCAATGAGCAGTTCTTC. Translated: CASSLAGFNEQFF.